These T cell receptor beta chains were read from a single sample in a study of blood T cell repertoires in COVID-19. Only in-frame clones appear in the TCRdb table, and some are missing; sequencing was by immunoSEQ multiplex PCR. The sample includes 250,000 or so clones, just under 90% of them seen just once. The sequenced sample was PBMCs or T cells enriched from blood (not recorded which). The receptor source for this set is a woman in her 30s with acute COVID-19. CDR3s include the opening cysteine and the closing phenylalanine or tryptophan. A D gene is named only where the DNA matches it firmly. Only some rows state a clone size, as once, few, many or a class for expanded clones.

TRBV19	once	TRBJ2-1	TRBD2	TGTGCCAGTAGTATAGATTCCGGACTAGCGGGGCTCAATGAGCAGTTCTTC	CASSIDSGLAGLNEQFF
TRBV18	-	TRBJ2-3	-	TGTGCCAGCTCACCACCGTGGTGGGGGGGCGGAAACACAGATACGCAGTATTTT	CASSPPWWGGGNTDTQYF
TRBV7-2	-	TRBJ2-7	-	TGTGCCAGCAGCTTAGCGGGGGGATACGAGCAGTACTTC	CASSLAGGYEQYF
TRBV27	few	TRBJ1-5	-	TGTGCCAGCAGTTTCGACAGTTCGCAGCCCCAGCATTTT	CASSFDSSQPQHF
TRBV30	-	TRBJ2-7	TRBD2	TGTGCCTGGAGACTGACTAGCGGGAGCCAAGCCATCTACGAGCAGTACTTC	CAWRLTSGSQAIYEQYF
TRBV28	-	TRBJ1-1	-	TGTGCCAGCAGCTCCCCGGGGGAGATTAGTGAAGCTTTCTTT	CASSSPGEISEAFF
TRBV10-2	-	TRBJ1-6	-	TGCGCCAGCAGTGAATGGACATTTGCTAATTCACCCCTCCACTTT	CASSEWTFANSPLHF
TRBV19	-	TRBJ1-3	-	TGTGCCAGTAGTCCCGTCAATCGACTCTCTGGAAACACCATATATTTT	CASSPVNRLSGNTIYF
TRBV5-1	-	TRBJ2-7	-	TGCGCCAGCAGCGGGGAGTACGAGCAGTACTTC	CASSGEYEQYF
TRBV14	-	TRBJ2-7	TRBD1	TGTGCCAGCAGCCAAGAGGGCAGGGGGATATGGGAGCAGTACTTC	CASSQEGRGIWEQYF
TRBV24-1	-	TRBJ1-2	TRBD1	TGTGCCACCAGTGAGGCGACAGGGTTTGACTATGGCTACACCTTC	CATSEATGFDYGYTF
TRBV18	-	TRBJ1-5	TRBD1	TGTGCCAGCTCACAGGGACAGGAGGGACAGCCCCAGCATTTT	CASSQGQEGQPQHF
TRBV10-3	-	TRBJ2-1	TRBD1	TGTGCCACCGAGGCCGGACAGGAAGGCTCCAATGAGCAGTTCTTC	CATEAGQEGSNEQFF
TRBV7-9	-	TRBJ2-5	-	TGTGCCAGCAGCTTAACGCGGTGGGTGGCAGAACAAGAGACCCAGTACTTC	CASSLTRWVAEQETQYF
TRBV4-1	once	TRBJ2-2	TRBD2	TGCGCCAGCAGCCGACGAGACCAAGAATTTGCGGGAGCGAACACCGGGGAGCTGTTTTTT	CASSRRDQEFAGANTGELFF
TRBV7-3	once	TRBJ2-2	-	TGTGCCAGCAGCAGACACCCCGCGAACACCGGGGAGCTGTTTTTT	CASSRHPANTGELFF
TRBV6-5	-	TRBJ2-7	-	TGTGCCAGCAGTTATGACAGCGCGTTCTACGAGCAGTACTTC	CASSYDSAFYEQYF
TRBV28	-	TRBJ1-1	-	TGTGCCAGCAGTTCCTTCCGACAGACTGAAGCTTTCTTT	CASSSFRQTEAFF
TRBV7-3	-	TRBJ2-6	TRBD1	TGTGCCAGCAGCTTAACTGATTGGGGACAGGGAGACGGGGCCAACGTCCTGACTTTC	CASSLTDWGQGDGANVLTF
TRBV10-2	-	TRBJ1-5	-	TGCGCCAGCCTCCAAGGGGGAAGCAATCAGCCCCAGCATTTT	CASLQGGSNQPQHF
TRBV27	once	TRBJ2-3	TRBD2	TGTGCCAGCACTCCGGGACTACAGCCAGATACGCAGTATTTT	CASTPGLQPDTQYF
TRBV6-2/TRBV6-3	-	TRBJ2-7	TRBD2	TGTGCCAGCAGTTACTCGTCTAGCGGGGGTTACGAGCAGTACTTC	CASSYSSSGGYEQYF
TRBV28	-	TRBJ1-2	TRBD1	TGTGCCAGCAGTTTCCGACAGGGGGCCTCCTTTGGCTATGGCTACACCTTC	CASSFRQGASFGYGYTF
TRBV7-6	-	TRBJ1-6	-	TGTGCCAGCAGCCCGAGGGACACGGCGGTCTCACCCCTCCACTTT	CASSPRDTAVSPLHF
TRBV10-3	-	TRBJ2-3	TRBD2	TGTGCCATCAGTGAGTCCCTAGCGGGAGCCCCAGATACGCAGTATTTT	CAISESLAGAPDTQYF
TRBV5-4	-	TRBJ2-7	-	TGTGCCAGCAGCCCGACCCGAGCCGGGTACGAGCAGTACTTC	CASSPTRAGYEQYF
TRBV14	-	TRBJ2-7	-	TGTGCCAGCAGCCAAGCGCGGACAGACTACGAGCAGTACTTC	CASSQARTDYEQYF
TRBV3-1/TRBV3-2	-	TRBJ1-6	-	TGTGCCAGCAGCCAAGGCACCGGGAGGCTCCTGAGAGAAACGCCCCTCCACTTT	CASSQGTGRLLRETPLHF
TRBV7-9	-	TRBJ2-5	TRBD2	TGTGCCAGCAGCTCAATTGTAGCGGGAGCCCCACAAGAGACCCAGTACTTC	CASSSIVAGAPQETQYF
TRBV7-2	-	TRBJ2-3	TRBD2	TGTGCCAGCAGCTTAGCGGTGGTAGCGGGAGGGCTCACAGATACGCAGTATTTT	CASSLAVVAGGLTDTQYF
TRBV13	-	TRBJ2-7	-	TGTGCCAGCACTTCGCGGGTTTCCTACGAGCAGTACTTC	CASTSRVSYEQYF
TRBV9	-	TRBJ2-7	-	TGTGCCAGCAGCGTAGGGGACTCCTCCTACGAGCAGTACTTC	CASSVGDSSYEQYF
TRBV3-1/TRBV3-2	-	TRBJ2-7	TRBD2	TGTGCCAGCAGCCAAATGCTAGCGGGAGGACAAGAGCAGTACTTC	CASSQMLAGGQEQYF
TRBV18	-	TRBJ1-4	-	TGTGCCAGCTCACCGTCGGGTTCAGGAGGCGAAAAACTGTTTTTT	CASSPSGSGGEKLFF
TRBV2	-	TRBJ2-1	-	TGTGCCAGCAGCAGTGGGGGACTTCGCTACAATGAGCAGTTCTTC	CASSSGGLRYNEQFF
TRBV7-2	-	TRBJ2-1	-	TGTGCCAGCAGCTGGGACTTTAATGAGCAGTTCTTC	CASSWDFNEQFF
TRBV19	-	TRBJ1-3	TRBD1	TGTGCCAGTAGTTCTCGACAGGGGGAAGGAAACACCATATATTTT	CASSSRQGEGNTIYF
TRBV3-1/TRBV3-2	-	TRBJ2-3	-	TGTGCCAGTAATCCAGGGGCGGACACAGATACGCAGTATTTT	CASNPGADTDTQYF
TRBV2	-	TRBJ2-1	-	TGTGCCAGCAGTGAACCCGTAGGCGGGAATGAGCAGTTCTTC	CASSEPVGGNEQFF
TRBV27	-	TRBJ2-2	-	TGTGCCAGCAGTTTCCAAAACACCGGGGAGCTGTTTTTT	CASSFQNTGELFF
TRBV18	-	TRBJ2-7	TRBD1	TGTGCCAGCTCACCAGATAAAGGACAGGGAACTTACGAGCAGTACTTC	CASSPDKGQGTYEQYF
TRBV28	-	TRBJ2-5	-	TGTGCCAGCAGTTTAGAGGGTGGGGTTCAAGAGACCCAGTACTTC	CASSLEGGVQETQYF
TRBV10-2	-	TRBJ1-2	TRBD1	TGCGCCAGCAGCCCGACAGGGGGAGACTATGGCTACACCTTC	CASSPTGGDYGYTF
TRBV18	-	TRBJ2-7	TRBD1	TGTGCCAGCTCACCACCGGCGACAGGGGCCTACGAGCAGTACTTC	CASSPPATGAYEQYF
TRBV9	once	TRBJ1-5	-	TGTGCCAGCAGCGTAAATTACAATCAGCCCCAGCATTTT	CASSVNYNQPQHF
TRBV5-1	-	TRBJ2-7	TRBD1	TGCGCCAGCAGAAAGGACAGGGCCGAGCAGTACTTC	CASRKDRAEQYF
TRBV28	-	TRBJ1-4	-	TGTGCCAGCTCCCCCGCGTACGTCGCTAACGAAAAACTGTTTTTT	CASSPAYVANEKLFF
TRBV9	-	TRBJ2-4	-	TGTGCCAGCAGCGTAGAGGGGGGGCTAGCCAAAAACATTCAGTACTTC	CASSVEGGLAKNIQYF
TRBV2	-	TRBJ1-2	TRBD1	TGTGCCAGCGGGACAGAGATTTATGGCTACACCTTC	CASGTEIYGYTF